Included here is one T cell receptor beta chain sequence, with context. Its antigen is still unknown. This CDR3 is built from 15 residues. The germline V gene encodes CDR1 MDHEN and CDR2 SYDVKM. V was shortened by 3 bases and J by 0 bases, with 8 bases between the two germline ends. These data are taken from a study of response to subunit inactivated influenza vaccine. General study findings and limits: A suggestion made by the authors is that each seasonal influenza vaccination recruits few new T cells.

TCRdb called the RT-PCR reads again in MiXCR, with one record for every CDR3 protein. The sample yields 450,000 to 600,000 distinct CDR3 sequences, approximately 7.1% seen once. This receptor was identified in a man aged 50-75 years who received an inactivated influenza vaccine. The V gene is TRBV28, the J gene TRBJ2-2, with no clear D. The sample consisted of PBMCs from blood, taken roughly 24 months after vaccination. The CDR3 DNA follows: TGTGCCAGCAGTTTTAGGCTAGCGAACACCGGGGAGCTGTTTTTT. This sequence encodes CASSFRLANTGELFF.